This TCR beta chain derives from a study of cytomegalovirus exposure and HLA in healthy donors. Study-wide results and limits: As a later analysis showed, a missense DCLRE1C variant was linked to trimming of TCR beta V- and J-genes.

Use of 60 Vbeta and 13 Jbeta primers characterized the PCR. The table came from immunoSEQ multiplex PCR; TCRdb's copy has only in-frame clones and leaves some out. This table has some 98,000 clones, under 85% appearing once. The CDR3 loop spans 16 amino acids. CDR1 and CDR2 (germline): SGHDT, YYEEEE. J lost 1 base, V lost 3 bases, and 7 bases had no gene match. On this clone itself: Its target is unknown.

The receptor was derived from a man between 35 and 55 years old in good health and CMV-seronegative. The chain combines TRBV5-6 with TRBJ1-5; 7 bases fit TRBD1. The sample was PBMCs. The CDR3 nucleotides are TGTGCCAGCAGCTATAGACAGGGAGCAAGCAATCAGCCCCAGCATTTT. Its translation is CASSYRQGASNQPQHF.